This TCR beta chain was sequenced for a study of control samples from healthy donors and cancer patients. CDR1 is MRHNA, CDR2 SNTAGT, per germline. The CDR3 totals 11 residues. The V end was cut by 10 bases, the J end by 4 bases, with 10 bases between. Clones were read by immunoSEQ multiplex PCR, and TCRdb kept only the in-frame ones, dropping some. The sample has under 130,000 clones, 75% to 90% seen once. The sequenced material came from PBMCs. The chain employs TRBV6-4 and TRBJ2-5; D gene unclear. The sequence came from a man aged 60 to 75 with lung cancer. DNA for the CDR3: TGTGCCACCTCACTCGGAGAGACCCAGTACTTC. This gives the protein CATSLGETQYF.